What follows describes a single T cell receptor (beta chain). Antigen unknown. The sample belongs to a study of beta chain features in type 1 diabetes. Study outcomes and limitations: Moderate yet significant TCRB CDR3 shortening was seen in Type 1 diabetes patients in all four CD4+ subsets. When VDJ junctions were examined, type 1 diabetes patients showed fewer insertions and more deletions.

Germline V gives CDR1 SGHVS, CDR2 FNYEAQ. The V gene lost 5 bases and the J gene lost 0 bases, with 11 bases spanning the gap. There are 14 residues in the CDR3. Investigators reverse transcribed all isolated RNA, so they sequenced expressed TCRB transcripts. TCRdb's copy holds only in-frame clones and misses some; the assay was immunoSEQ multiplex PCR. The sample lists some 700,000 clones, around an eighth seen once, with approximately 0.02% in the top ten. This receptor was obtained from a man aged 18-30 years with type 1 diabetes. J is TRBJ2-7 and V is TRBV7-6; a possible D gene is TRBD1 (7 bases). The material sequenced was naive CD4+ T cells from blood. CDR3 residues: CASSQGGGSYEQYF. CDR3 DNA sequence: TGTGCCAGCAGCCAGGGGGGTGGCTCCTACGAGCAGTACTTC. Variable domain in full (rest from reference TRBV7-6 and TRBJ2-7): GAGVSQSPRYKVTKRGQDVALRCDPISGHVSLYWYRQALGQGPEFLTYFNYEAQQDKSGLPNDRFSAERPEGSISTLTIQRTEQRDSAMYRCASSQGGGSYEQYFGPGTRLTVT.